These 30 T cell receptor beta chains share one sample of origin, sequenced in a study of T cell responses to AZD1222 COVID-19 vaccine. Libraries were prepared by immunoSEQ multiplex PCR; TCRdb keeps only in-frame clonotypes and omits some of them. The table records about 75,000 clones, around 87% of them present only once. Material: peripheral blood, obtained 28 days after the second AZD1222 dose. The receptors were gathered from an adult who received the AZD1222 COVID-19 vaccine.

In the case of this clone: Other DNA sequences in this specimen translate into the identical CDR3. The DNA of the CDR3 is TGTGCCAGCAGCTTGGACAGGACGAACTATGGCTACACCTTC. Amino acids: CASSLDRTNYGYTF. J is TRBJ1-2 and V is TRBV5-4; maybe TRBD1 (5 bases). This CDR3 comprises 14 residues. From germline, CDR1 is SGHNT and CDR2 YYREEE (reference sequence). V lost 0 bases and J 2 bases, leaving 8 bases between the germline ends.

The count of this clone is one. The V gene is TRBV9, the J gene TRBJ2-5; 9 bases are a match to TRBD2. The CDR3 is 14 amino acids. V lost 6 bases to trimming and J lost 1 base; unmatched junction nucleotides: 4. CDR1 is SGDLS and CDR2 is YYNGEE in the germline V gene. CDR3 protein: CASNGRGGQETQYF. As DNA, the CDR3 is TGTGCCAGCAATGGGCGGGGGGGCCAAGAGACCCAGTACTTC. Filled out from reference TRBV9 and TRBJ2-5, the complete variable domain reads DSGVTQTPKHLITATGQRVTLRCSPRSGDLSVYWYQQSLDQGLQFLIQYYNGEERAKGNILERFSAQQFPDLHSELNLSSLELGDSALYFCASNGRGGQETQYFGPGTRLLVL.

The CDR3: CASSQANTGGYTF. CDR3 coding DNA: TGCGCCAGCAGCCAGGCGAACACGGGTGGCTACACCTTC. J is TRBJ1-2 and V is TRBV4-1; no definite D call. The CDR3 contains 13 residues. Per germline, CDR1 MGHRA and CDR2 YSYEKL. Trimming shortened V by 3 bases and J by 7 bases, and 12 bases separated the two germline ends.

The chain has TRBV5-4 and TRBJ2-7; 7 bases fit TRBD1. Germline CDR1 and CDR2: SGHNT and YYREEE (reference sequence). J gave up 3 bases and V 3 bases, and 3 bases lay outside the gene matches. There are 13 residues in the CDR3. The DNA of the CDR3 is TGTGCCAGCAGCTCCAGACAGGGCTACGAGCAGTACTTC. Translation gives CASSSRQGYEQYF.

The CDR3: CASSEAPPWTASGNTIYF. The CDR3 bases are TGTGCCAGCAGTGAAGCTCCCCCTTGGACAGCTTCTGGAAACACCATATATTTT. The chain carries TRBV6-1 and TRBJ1-3; perhaps TRBD1 as D (6 bases). Germline CDR1 is MNHNS and CDR2 is SASEGT. Trimming cost V 0 bases and J 1 base, with 16 bases left between them. The CDR3 covers 18 residues.

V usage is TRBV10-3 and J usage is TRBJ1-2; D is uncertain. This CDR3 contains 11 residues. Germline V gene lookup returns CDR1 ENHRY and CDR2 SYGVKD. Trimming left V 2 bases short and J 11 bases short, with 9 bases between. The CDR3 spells CAISEGRRYTF. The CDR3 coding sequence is TGTGCCATCAGTGAGGGGCGAAGATACACCTTC.

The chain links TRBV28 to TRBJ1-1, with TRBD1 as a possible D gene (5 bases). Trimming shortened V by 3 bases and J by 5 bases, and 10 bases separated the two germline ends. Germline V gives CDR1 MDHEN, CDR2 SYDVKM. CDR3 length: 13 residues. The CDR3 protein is CASSLRAGTEAFF. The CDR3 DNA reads TGTGCCAGCAGTTTGAGGGCAGGGACTGAAGCTTTCTTT.

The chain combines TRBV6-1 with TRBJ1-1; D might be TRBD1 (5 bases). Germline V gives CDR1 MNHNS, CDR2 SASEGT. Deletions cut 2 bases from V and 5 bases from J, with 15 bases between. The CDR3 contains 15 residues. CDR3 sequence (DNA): TGTGCCAGCAGTGAAACCGCAGGGCCGGAGACTGAAGCTTTCTTT. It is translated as CASSETAGPETEAFF.

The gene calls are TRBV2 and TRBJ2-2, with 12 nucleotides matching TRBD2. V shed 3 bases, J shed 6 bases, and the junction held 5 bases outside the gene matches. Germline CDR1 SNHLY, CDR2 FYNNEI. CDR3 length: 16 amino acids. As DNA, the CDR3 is TGTGCCAGCAGTGAGCCCGGGACTAGCGGGTCCGGGGAGCTGTTTTTT. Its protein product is CASSEPGTSGSGELFF.

As DNA, the CDR3 is TGCGCCAGCAGCTTGGGTGGGGGGAATGAAAAACTGTTTTTT. Translating it yields CASSLGGGNEKLFF. J is TRBJ1-4 and V is TRBV5-1; D is perhaps TRBD1 (5 bases). V dropped 0 bases and J dropped 5 bases, with 8 bases sitting between them. The V gene's germline CDR1 is SGHRS and CDR2 YFSETQ. The CDR3 has 14 residues.

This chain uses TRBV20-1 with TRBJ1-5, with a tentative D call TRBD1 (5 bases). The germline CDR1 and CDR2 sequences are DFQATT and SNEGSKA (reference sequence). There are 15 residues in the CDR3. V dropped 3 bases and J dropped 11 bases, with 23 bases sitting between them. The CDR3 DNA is TGCAGTGCTAGTGAGGACACCCTAGGACTCCAGGCCCAGCATTTT. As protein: CSASEDTLGLQAQHF.

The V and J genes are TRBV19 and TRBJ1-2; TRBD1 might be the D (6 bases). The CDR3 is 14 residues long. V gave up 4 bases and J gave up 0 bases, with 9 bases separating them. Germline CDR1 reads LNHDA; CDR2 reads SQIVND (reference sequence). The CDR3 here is CASSTQGANYGYTF. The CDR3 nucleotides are TGTGCCAGTAGTACACAGGGAGCTAACTATGGCTACACCTTC.

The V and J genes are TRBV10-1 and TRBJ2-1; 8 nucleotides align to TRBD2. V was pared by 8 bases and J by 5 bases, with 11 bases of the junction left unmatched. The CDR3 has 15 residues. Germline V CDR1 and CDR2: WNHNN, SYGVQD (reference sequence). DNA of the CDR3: TGCGCCAGCTCGAGATTAGCGGGGAGAGACAATGAGCAGTTCTTC. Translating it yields CASSRLAGRDNEQFF.

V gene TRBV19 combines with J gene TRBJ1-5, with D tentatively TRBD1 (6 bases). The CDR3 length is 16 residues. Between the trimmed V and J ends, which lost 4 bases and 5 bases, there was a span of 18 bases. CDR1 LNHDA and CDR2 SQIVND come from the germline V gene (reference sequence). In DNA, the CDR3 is TGTGCCAGTAGTAGGGGAACAGGGACCGCCGATCAGCCCCAGCATTTT. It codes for CASSRGTGTADQPQHF.

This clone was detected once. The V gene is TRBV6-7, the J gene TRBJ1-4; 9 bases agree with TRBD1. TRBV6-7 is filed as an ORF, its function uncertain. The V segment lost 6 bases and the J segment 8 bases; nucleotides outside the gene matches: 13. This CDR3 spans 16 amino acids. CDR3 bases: TGTGCCAGCAGCTGTAGGGGGACAGGGCTAGACGAAAAACTGTTTTTT. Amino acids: CASSCRGTGLDEKLFF.

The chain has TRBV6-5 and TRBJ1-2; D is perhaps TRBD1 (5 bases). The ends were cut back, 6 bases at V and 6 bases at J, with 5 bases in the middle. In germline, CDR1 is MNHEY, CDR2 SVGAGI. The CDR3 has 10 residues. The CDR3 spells CASSRDGYTF. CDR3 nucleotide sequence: TGTGCCAGCAGCAGGGATGGCTACACCTTC.

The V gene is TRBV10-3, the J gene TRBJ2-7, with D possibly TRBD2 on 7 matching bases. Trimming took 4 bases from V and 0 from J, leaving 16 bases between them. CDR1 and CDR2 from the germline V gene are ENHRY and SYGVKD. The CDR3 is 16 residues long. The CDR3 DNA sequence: TGTGCCATCAGTGTCGCGGGGGCCGACAGCTCCTACGAGCAGTACTTC. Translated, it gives CAISVAGADSSYEQYF.

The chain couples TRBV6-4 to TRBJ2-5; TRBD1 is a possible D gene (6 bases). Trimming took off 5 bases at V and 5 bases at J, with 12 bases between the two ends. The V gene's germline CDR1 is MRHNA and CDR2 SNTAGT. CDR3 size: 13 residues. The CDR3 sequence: CASSSTGPETQYF. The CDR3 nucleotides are TGTGCCAGCAGTTCCACAGGGCCGGAGACCCAGTACTTC.

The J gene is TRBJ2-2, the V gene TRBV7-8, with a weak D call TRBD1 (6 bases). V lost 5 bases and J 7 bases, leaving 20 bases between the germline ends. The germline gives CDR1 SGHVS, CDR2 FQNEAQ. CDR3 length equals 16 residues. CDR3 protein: CASSPLHWTADGELFF. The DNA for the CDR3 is TGTGCCAGCAGCCCCCTTCACTGGACAGCCGACGGGGAGCTGTTTTTT.

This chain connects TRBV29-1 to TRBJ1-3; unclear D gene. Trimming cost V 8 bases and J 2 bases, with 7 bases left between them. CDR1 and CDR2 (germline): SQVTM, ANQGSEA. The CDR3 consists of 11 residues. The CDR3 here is CSSITGNTIYF. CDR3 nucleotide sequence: TGCAGCAGCATTACTGGAAACACCATATATTTT.

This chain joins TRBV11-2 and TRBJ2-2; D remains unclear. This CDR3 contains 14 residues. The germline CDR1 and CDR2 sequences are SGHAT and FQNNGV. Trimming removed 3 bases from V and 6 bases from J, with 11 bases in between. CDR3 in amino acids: CASSFFRVSGELFF. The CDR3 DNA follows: TGTGCCAGCAGCTTTTTTCGTGTATCCGGGGAGCTGTTTTTT. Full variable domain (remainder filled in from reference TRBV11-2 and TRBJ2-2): EAGVAQSPRYKIIEKRQSVAFWCNPISGHATLYWYQQILGQGPKLLIQFQNNGVVDDSQLPKDRFSAERLKGVDSTLKIQPAKLEDSAVYLCASSFFRVSGELFFGEGSRLTVL.

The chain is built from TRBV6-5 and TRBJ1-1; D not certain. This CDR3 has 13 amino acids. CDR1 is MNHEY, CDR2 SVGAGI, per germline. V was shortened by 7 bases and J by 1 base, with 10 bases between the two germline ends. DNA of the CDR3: TGTGCCAGCACCTTTGGAGGGAACACTGAAGCTTTCTTT. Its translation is CASTFGGNTEAFF.

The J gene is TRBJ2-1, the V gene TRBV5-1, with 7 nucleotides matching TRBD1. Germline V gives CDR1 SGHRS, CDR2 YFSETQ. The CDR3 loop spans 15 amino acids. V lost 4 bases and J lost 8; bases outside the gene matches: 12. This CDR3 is CASSLTGALPYEQFF. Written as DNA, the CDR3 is TGCGCCAGCAGCCTAACAGGGGCTCTCCCGTATGAGCAGTTCTTC.

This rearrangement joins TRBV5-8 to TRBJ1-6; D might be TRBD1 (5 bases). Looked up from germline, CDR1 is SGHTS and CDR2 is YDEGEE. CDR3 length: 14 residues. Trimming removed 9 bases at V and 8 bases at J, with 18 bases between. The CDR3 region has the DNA TGTGCCACCCGGGACGGACTCCGGGATTCACCCCTCCACTTT. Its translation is CATRDGLRDSPLHF.

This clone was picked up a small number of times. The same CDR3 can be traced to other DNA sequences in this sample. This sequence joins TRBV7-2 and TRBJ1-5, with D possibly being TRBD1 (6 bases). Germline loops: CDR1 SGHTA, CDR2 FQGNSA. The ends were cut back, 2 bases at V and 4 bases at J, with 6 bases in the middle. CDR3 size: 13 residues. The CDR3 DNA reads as TGTGCCAGCAGCTTAAGGGGGAATCAGCCCCAGCATTTT. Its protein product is CASSLRGNQPQHF.

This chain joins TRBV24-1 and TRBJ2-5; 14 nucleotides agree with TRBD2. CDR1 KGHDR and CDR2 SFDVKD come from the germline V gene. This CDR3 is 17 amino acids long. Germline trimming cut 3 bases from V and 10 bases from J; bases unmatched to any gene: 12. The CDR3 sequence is CATSDTGTSGGRLVQYF. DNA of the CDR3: TGTGCCACCAGTGATACCGGGACTAGCGGGGGAAGATTAGTCCAGTACTTC.

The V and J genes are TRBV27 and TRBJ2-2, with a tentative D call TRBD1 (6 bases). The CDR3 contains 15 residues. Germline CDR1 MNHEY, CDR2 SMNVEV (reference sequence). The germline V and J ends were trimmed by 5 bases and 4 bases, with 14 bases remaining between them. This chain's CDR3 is CASSDIRGFTGELFF. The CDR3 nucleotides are TGTGCCAGCAGTGATATCAGGGGATTCACCGGGGAGCTGTTTTTT.

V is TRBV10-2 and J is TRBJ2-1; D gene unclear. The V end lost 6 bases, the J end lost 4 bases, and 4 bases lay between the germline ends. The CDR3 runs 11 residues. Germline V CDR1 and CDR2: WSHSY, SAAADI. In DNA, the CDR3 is TGCGCCAGCAGCAGTTACAATGAGCAGTTCTTC. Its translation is CASSSYNEQFF.

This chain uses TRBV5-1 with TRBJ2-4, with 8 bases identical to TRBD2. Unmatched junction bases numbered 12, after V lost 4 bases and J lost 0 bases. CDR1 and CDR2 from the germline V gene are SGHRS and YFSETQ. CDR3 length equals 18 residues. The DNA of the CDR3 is TGCGCCAGCAGCCACGCGGCCCGGGGGGGTCAAGCCAAAAACATTCAGTACTTC. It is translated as CASSHAARGGQAKNIQYF.

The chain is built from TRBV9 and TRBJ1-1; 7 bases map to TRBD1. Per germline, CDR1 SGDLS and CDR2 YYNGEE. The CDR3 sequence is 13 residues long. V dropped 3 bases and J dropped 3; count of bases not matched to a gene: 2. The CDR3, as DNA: TGTGCCAGCAGCGAGGGGGCGGACACTGAAGCTTTCTTT. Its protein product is CASSEGADTEAFF. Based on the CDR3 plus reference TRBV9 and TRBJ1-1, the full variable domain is DSGVTQTPKHLITATGQRVTLRCSPRSGDLSVYWYQQSLDQGLQFLIQYYNGEERAKGNILERFSAQQFPDLHSELNLSSLELGDSALYFCASSEGADTEAFFGQGTRLTVV.